The clone carrying this T cell receptor (beta chain) was seen at least ten times. Its target is unknown. These data come from a study of T-cell reconstitution after alpha-beta-depleted transplantation in children. General observations from the study: Recipient T cells and thymic progenitors that survived were the source of the high TCRbeta diversity seen at day 60 in some patients. Diversity and T-cell counts at one year after transplant derived mostly from new T cells. After transplant, at about two months, alpha-beta T cells were reportedly derived from several hundred expanded graft clones.

This CDR3 is built from 17 residues. Trimming left V 1 base short and J 1 base short, with 15 bases between. The germline V gene has CDR1 LGHDT and CDR2 YNNKEL (reference sequence). Unique molecular identifiers tagged the TCRbeta library. TCRdb reanalysed the PCR reads using MiXCR and keeps one entry per CDR3 protein. The sample includes around 440,000 distinct CDR3 sequences, approximately 10% of them seen just once. This clonotype was obtained from a child aged 2 to 15 with inherited bone marrow failure, due to receive a stem cell transplant. The J gene is TRBJ2-3, the V gene TRBV3-1, with D hard to call. This specimen was PBMCs, taken before TCRalphabeta/CD19-depleted stem cell transplant. CDR3 DNA sequence: TGTGCCAGCAGCCAAGGTGCCGCGATAGTGGGCACAGATACGCAGTATTTT. Translation gives CASSQGAAIVGTDTQYF.